Listed below are T cell receptor beta chains from one sample, sequenced in a study of sequential checkpoint blockade in melanoma. Only in-frame clones appear in the TCRdb table, and some are missing; sequencing was by immunoSEQ multiplex PCR. The repertoire holds roughly 6,100 clones, about 20% seen once, with roughly 16% in the top ten. This specimen was tumor tissue (inferred from file names), taken from a patient given nivolumab and ipilimumab in sequence. These receptors were obtained from a human donor with melanoma. Each CDR3 is given with its conserved first and last residue. A D gene is named only where the DNA matches it firmly. Size tells how often a clone was seen (once, few, many) or the class of an expanded clone, and some rows leave it out.

.,TRBV1,TRBJ1-1,few,CASSQGRTDTTEAFF,TGCGCCAGCAGCCAAGGTCGGACAGACACAACTGAAGCTTTCTTT
TRBD1,TRBV30,TRBJ1-1,once,CAWSRVGGGEAFF,TGTGCCTGGAGTAGGGTAGGGGGCGGAGAAGCTTTCTTT
TRBD2,TRBV11-3,TRBJ2-1,many,CASSFRTSGGLYNEQFF,TGTGCCAGCAGCTTTAGAACTAGCGGGGGCCTTTACAATGAGCAGTTCTTC
TRBD2,TRBV11-3,TRBJ2-2,many,CASSLVLAANTGELFF,TGTGCCAGCAGCTTAGTACTAGCGGCCAACACCGGGGAGCTGTTTTTT
TRBD2,TRBV6-8,TRBJ2-1,few,CASSPLRTSGDNEQFF,TGTGCCAGCAGTCCCCTAAGGACTAGCGGGGACAATGAGCAGTTCTTC
TRBD1,TRBV29-1,TRBJ2-6,many,CSVDTGGYSSTGSGANVLTF,TGCAGCGTCGATACAGGGGGCTATTCTTCTACCGGTTCTGGGGCCAACGTCCTGACTTTC
.,TRBV7-1,TRBJ2-1,many,CASSPYSYNEQFF,TGTGCCAGCAGCCCGTACTCCTACAATGAGCAGTTCTTC
.,TRBV18,TRBJ2-7,.,CASSPIATRASGDEQYF,TGTGCCAGCTCCCCTATCGCGACGAGGGCTTCGGGCGACGAGCAGTACTTC
TRBD1,TRBV6-8,TRBJ2-7,many,CASRGQAGYEQYF,TGTGCCAGCAGGGGACAGGCCGGGTACGAGCAGTACTTC
TRBD2,TRBV19,TRBJ2-2,.,CASSLWTSRTGELFF,TGTGCCAGTAGTCTTTGGACTAGTAGGACCGGGGAGCTGTTTTTT
.,TRBV6-8,TRBJ2-7,medium-sized,CASSSRTEFYEQYF,TGTGCCAGCAGTTCGAGGACAGAGTTCTACGAGCAGTACTTC
.,TRBV19,TRBJ2-2,few,CASSWIDFTGELFF,TGTGCCAGTAGTTGGATAGACTTCACCGGGGAGCTGTTTTTT
.,TRBV6-8,TRBJ2-7,few,CATPTPQAGKGSYEQYF,TGTGCCACCCCCACCCCGCAGGCGGGAAAGGGGTCCTACGAGCAGTACTTC
.,TRBV10-2,TRBJ2-2,.,CASRPASGTGELFF,TGCGCCAGCAGGCCAGCCTCCGGGACCGGGGAGCTGTTTTTT
.,TRBV9,TRBJ2-3,many,CASSARPSSTDTQYF,TGTGCCAGCAGCGCGAGACCCTCTAGCACAGATACGCAGTATTTT
.,TRBV4-1,TRBJ2-5,many,CASSQESLPKETQYF,TGCGCCAGCAGCCAAGAAAGTTTACCTAAAGAGACCCAGTACTTC
.,TRBV1,TRBJ1-1,.,CASSQVGLGPFNTEAFF,TGCGCCAGCAGCCAAGTGGGGCTCGGGCCATTTAACACTGAAGCTTTCTTT
TRBD1,TRBV6-7,TRBJ1-1,few,CASRTLQGSMNTEAFF,TGTGCCAGCAGAACCCTACAGGGGTCCATGAACACTGAAGCTTTCTTT
.,TRBV6-8,TRBJ1-2,many,CASKIISNYGYTF,TGTGCCAGCAAAATAATTTCTAACTATGGCTACACCTTC
.,TRBV10-1,TRBJ2-7,few,CASSDRISSYEQYF,TGCGCCAGCAGTGACAGGATAAGCTCCTACGAGCAGTACTTC
.,TRBV30,TRBJ2-2,few,CAWSDPPGLRWTGELFF,TGTGCCTGGAGTGACCCGCCAGGGCTCAGGTGGACCGGGGAGCTGTTTTTT
.,TRBV4-1,TRBJ2-2,many,CASSQPYIRQAGELFF,TGCGCCAGCAGCCAACCCTACATTCGACAGGCCGGGGAGCTGTTTTTT
.,TRBV11-3,TRBJ1-2,medium-sized,CASSLASGQSYGYTF,TGTGCCAGCAGCTTGGCAAGCGGACAAAGCTATGGCTACACCTTC
.,TRBV19,TRBJ1-1,medium-sized,CASSIVGGTEAFF,TGTGCCAGTAGTATAGTCGGGGGCACTGAAGCTTTCTTT
.,TRBV4-1,TRBJ2-5,few,CASSQDRNLGRETQYF,TGCGCCAGCAGCCAAGATCGAAACCTGGGTAGGGAGACCCAGTACTTC
.,TRBV12-5,TRBJ2-2,.,CASGLVPDGTTPNTGELFF,TGTGCTAGTGGTTTGGTCCCCGATGGGACAACCCCGAACACCGGGGAGCTGTTTTTT
TRBD2,TRBV9,TRBJ2-1,many,CASSVWLAGGNEQFF,TGTGCCAGCAGCGTCTGGCTAGCGGGAGGGAATGAGCAGTTCTTC
.,TRBV29-1,TRBJ2-3,few,CSVDIGGADTQYF,TGCAGCGTTGATATCGGGGGCGCAGATACGCAGTATTTT
.,TRBV27,TRBJ2-1,few,CASSRTGDEQFF,TGTGCCAGCAGCCGAACTGGGGATGAGCAGTTCTTC
.,TRBV11-3,TRBJ2-5,many,CASSISRPPWGETQYF,TGTGCCAGCAGCATTAGCCGCCCTCCATGGGGAGAGACCCAGTACTTC
TRBD2,TRBV5-1,TRBJ2-7,.,CASSLDGGNYEQYF,TGCGCCAGCAGCTTGGACGGGGGGAACTACGAGCAGTACTTC
.,TRBV30,TRBJ2-1,few,CAWSVLHFYNEQFF,TGTGCCTGGAGTGTACTTCACTTTTACAATGAGCAGTTCTTC
.,TRBV5-1,TRBJ2-1,.,CASSLVPGEVYNEQFF,TGCGCCAGCAGCTTGGTTCCCGGGGAAGTCTACAATGAGCAGTTCTTC
.,TRBV19,TRBJ1-2,.,CASSTPQGYGYTF,TGTGCCAGTAGTACCCCGCAGGGCTATGGCTACACCTTC
.,TRBV9,TRBJ2-2,many,CASRENTGELFF,TGTGCCAGCAGGGAGAACACCGGGGAGCTGTTTTTT
TRBD1,TRBV19,TRBJ2-7,.,CASSKGTESYEQYF,TGTGCCAGTAGCAAAGGGACAGAGTCCTACGAGCAGTACTTC
.,TRBV11-3,TRBJ1-4,medium-sized,CASSGRRGVEKLFF,TGTGCCAGCAGCGGGAGGAGGGGGGTTGAAAAACTGTTTTTT
.,TRBV14,TRBJ2-7,.,CASSQVGGGYEQYF,TGTGCCAGCAGCCAAGTGGGTGGTGGCTACGAGCAGTACTTC
.,TRBV29-1,TRBJ2-7,.,CSVVWVTTPGDEQYF,TGCAGCGTTGTTTGGGTGACGACCCCGGGGGACGAGCAGTACTTC
.,TRBV30,TRBJ1-1,medium-sized,CAWSVTLEAFF,TGTGCCTGGAGTGTCACGCTTGAAGCTTTCTTT
.,TRBV9,TRBJ2-5,few,CASSEQLGEETQYF,TGTGCCAGCAGTGAACAACTTGGAGAAGAGACCCAGTACTTC
TRBD1,TRBV11-3,TRBJ1-2,many,CASSLVTGGVYGYTF,TGTGCCAGCAGCTTAGTAACAGGGGGCGTGTATGGCTACACCTTC
TRBD1,TRBV6-8,TRBJ1-2,.,CASRRTGAFNYGYTF,TGTGCCAGCAGGAGGACAGGGGCGTTTAACTATGGCTACACCTTC
TRBD2,TRBV4-1,TRBJ2-3,few,CASSQGRTSGGYTDTQYF,TGCGCCAGCAGCCAGGGCCGGACTAGCGGGGGGTACACAGATACGCAGTATTTT
.,TRBV16,TRBJ1-3,few,CASSQRATWDTIYF,TGTGCCAGCAGCCAGCGAGCTACGTGGGACACCATATATTTT